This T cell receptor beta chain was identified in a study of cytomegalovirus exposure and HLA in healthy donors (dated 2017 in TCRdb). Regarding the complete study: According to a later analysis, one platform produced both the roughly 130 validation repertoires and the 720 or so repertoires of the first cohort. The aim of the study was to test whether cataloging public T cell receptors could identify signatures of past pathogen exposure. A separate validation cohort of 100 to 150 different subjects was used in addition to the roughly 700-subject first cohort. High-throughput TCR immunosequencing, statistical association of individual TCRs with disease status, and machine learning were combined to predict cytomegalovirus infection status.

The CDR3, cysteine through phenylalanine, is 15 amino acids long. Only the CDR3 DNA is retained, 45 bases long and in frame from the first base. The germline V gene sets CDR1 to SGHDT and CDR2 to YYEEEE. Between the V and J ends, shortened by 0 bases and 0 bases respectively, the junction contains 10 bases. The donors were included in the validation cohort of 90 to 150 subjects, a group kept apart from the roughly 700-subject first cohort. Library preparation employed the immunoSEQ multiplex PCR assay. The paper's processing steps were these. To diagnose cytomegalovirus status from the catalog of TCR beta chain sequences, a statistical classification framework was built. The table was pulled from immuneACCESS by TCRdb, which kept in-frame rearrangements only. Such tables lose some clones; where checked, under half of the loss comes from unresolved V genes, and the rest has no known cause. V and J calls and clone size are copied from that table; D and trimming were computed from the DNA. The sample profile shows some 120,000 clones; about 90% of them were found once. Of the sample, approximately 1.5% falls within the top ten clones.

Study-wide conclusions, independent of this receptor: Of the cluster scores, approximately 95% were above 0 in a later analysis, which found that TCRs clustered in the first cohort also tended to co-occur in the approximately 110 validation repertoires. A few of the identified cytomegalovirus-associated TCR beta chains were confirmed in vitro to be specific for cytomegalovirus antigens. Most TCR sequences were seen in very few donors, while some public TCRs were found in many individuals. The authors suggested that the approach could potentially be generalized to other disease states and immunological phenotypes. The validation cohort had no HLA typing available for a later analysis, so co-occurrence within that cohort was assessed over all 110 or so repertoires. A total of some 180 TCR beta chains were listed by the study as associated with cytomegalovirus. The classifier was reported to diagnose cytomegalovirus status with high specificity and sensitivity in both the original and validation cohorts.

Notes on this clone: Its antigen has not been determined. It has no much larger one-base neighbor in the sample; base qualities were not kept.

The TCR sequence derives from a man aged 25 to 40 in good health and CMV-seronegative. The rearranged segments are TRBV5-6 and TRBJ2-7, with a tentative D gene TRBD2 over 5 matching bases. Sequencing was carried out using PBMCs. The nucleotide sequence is TGTGCCAGCAGCTTGGCGGCAACTAGCTCCTACGAGCAGTACTTC. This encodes CASSLAATSSYEQYF.